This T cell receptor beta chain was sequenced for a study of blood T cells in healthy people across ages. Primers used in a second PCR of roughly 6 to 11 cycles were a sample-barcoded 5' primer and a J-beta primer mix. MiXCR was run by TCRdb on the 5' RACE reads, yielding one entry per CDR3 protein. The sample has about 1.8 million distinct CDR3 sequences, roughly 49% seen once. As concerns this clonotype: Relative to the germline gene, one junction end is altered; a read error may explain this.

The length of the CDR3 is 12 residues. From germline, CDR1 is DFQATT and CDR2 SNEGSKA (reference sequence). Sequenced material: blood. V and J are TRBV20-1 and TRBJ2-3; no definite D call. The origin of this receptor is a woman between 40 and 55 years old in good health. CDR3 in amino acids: CGASKSTDTQYF. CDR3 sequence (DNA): TGCGGTGCTAGTAAGAGCACAGATACGCAGTATTTT.